These 8 T cell receptor beta chains were all obtained from the same sample, sequenced in a study of response to subunit inactivated influenza vaccine. A single record per CDR3 protein comes from TCRdb applying MiXCR to the RT-PCR reads. The table has about 620,000 distinct CDR3 sequences, approximately 12% seen once. The material was PBMCs from blood, obtained on the day of vaccination. Source of these receptors: a man in his fifties who received an inactivated influenza vaccine.

Many counts were recorded for this clonotype. The chain recombines TRBV28 with TRBJ1-2; D is undetermined. V lost 6 bases to trimming and J lost 5 bases, with 4 bases between them. The CDR3 contains 10 residues. Germline V gene lookup returns CDR1 MDHEN and CDR2 SYDVKM. Here the CDR3 DNA reads TGTGCCAGCAGCCAATATGGCTACACCTTC. Translation gives CASSQYGYTF.

J is TRBJ2-2 and V is TRBV4-2, with 13 bases aligning to TRBD2. The V and J ends lost 3 bases and 0 bases, in that order; junction bases with no gene match: 7. The CDR3 runs to 19 residues. Germline CDR1 LGHNA, CDR2 YNFKEQ. CDR3 sequence reads: CASSHPLAGGPSNTGELFF. CDR3 bases: TGTGCCAGCAGCCATCCACTAGCGGGAGGGCCATCGAACACCGGGGAGCTGTTTTTT.

The gene calls are TRBV6-2 or TRBV6-3 and TRBJ2-5; the D is unclear. The V gene's germline CDR1 is MNHEY and CDR2 SVGEGT. V was cut by 1 base and J by 0 bases, with 3 bases left in between. The CDR3 extends over 13 amino acids. The CDR3 DNA follows: TGTGCCAGCAGTTACTTCTACCAAGAGACCCAGTACTTC. It yields the protein CASSYFYQETQYF.

This clonotype was picked up a small number of times. This sequence joins TRBV9 and TRBJ1-4; D is unresolved. The germline CDR1 and CDR2 sequences are SGDLS and YYNGEE. V lost 0 bases to trimming and J lost 7 bases, with 13 bases between them. CDR3 length: 15 amino acids. CDR3 protein: CASSVGPSRGEKLFF. The CDR3 DNA reads as TGTGCCAGCAGCGTAGGACCCTCCCGGGGTGAAAAACTGTTTTTT.

There are a few counts of this clonotype. The chain recombines TRBV27 with TRBJ1-2; D possibly corresponds to TRBD1 (6 bases). V dropped 3 bases and J dropped 4 bases, with 9 bases sitting between them. The CDR3 loop spans 13 amino acids. The germline V gene encodes CDR1 MNHEY and CDR2 SMNVEV (reference sequence). The CDR3 spells CASSFTGSYGYTF. The CDR3 DNA is TGTGCCAGCAGTTTCACAGGGTCCTATGGCTACACCTTC.

This clonotype turned up a few times. This chain joins TRBV12-3 or TRBV12-4 and TRBJ2-1, with TRBD1 matching over 9 bases. The CDR3 is 15 amino acids. With 6 bases clipped from V and 7 bases from J, the junction kept 10 bases outside the gene matches. The CDR3: CASSLGQGIKNEQFF. The CDR3 nucleotides read TGTGCCAGCAGCCTAGGACAGGGGATCAAGAATGAGCAGTTCTTC.

This chain links TRBV7-9 with TRBJ2-7; 9 bases agree with TRBD1. V lost 0 bases, J lost 3 bases, and 3 bases stayed unmatched. The CDR3 loop spans 15 amino acids. CDR1 and CDR2 (germline): SEHNR, FQNEAQ (reference sequence). The DNA for the CDR3 is TGTGCCAGCAGCTTAGCGGCGACAGGGGGCTACGAGCAGTACTTC. Translated, it gives CASSLAATGGYEQYF.

The chain has TRBV29-1 and TRBJ2-5, with TRBD1 matching over 12 bases. The CDR3 spans 15 residues. Per the germline V gene, CDR1 is SQVTM and CDR2 is ANQGSEA. The trim removed 6 bases at V and 4 bases at J, leaving 9 bases unmatched. The CDR3 sequence is CSVAPGTGGRETQYF. CDR3 sequence (DNA): TGCAGCGTGGCACCCGGGACAGGGGGCCGAGAGACCCAGTACTTC.